This TCR beta chain was captured by sequencing in a study of a mutant IDH1 vaccine in newly diagnosed glioma. As for the study in general: Vaccination of patients was performed eight times, in weeks 1, 3, 5, 7, 11, 15, 19 and 23. The first vaccination came 4-6 weeks after radiotherapy alone, or with temozolomide cycles.

Germline values: CDR1 MGHRA, CDR2 YSYEKL. The CDR3 is 15 amino acids. The assay was immunoSEQ multiplex PCR, and TCRdb's table has in-frame clones only and misses some. The sample lists roughly 50,000 clones; about three quarters were seen once. Noted time point: week 23, last vaccination. The vaccine gave 300 ug of a 20-mer mutant IDH1 peptide subcutaneously per dose. Regarding this clone: The antigen is not known. The junction departs from the called germline gene at one end, perhaps through a read error.

The origin of this receptor is a woman in her thirties or forties with glioma. Some clones in this sample may be carry-over from other donors' samples. The sample was PBMCs, taken from a glioma patient whose treatment included an IDH1 peptide vaccine. V usage is TRBV4-1 and J usage is TRBJ1-4, with unresolved D. CDR3: CASSQDSRAARWALF. CDR3 sequence (DNA): TGCGCCAGCAGCCAAGATAGTAGGGCTGCCCGTTGGGCCCTTTTT.